This T cell receptor beta chain stems from a study of T cell responses to AZD1222 COVID-19 vaccine. From germline, CDR1 is SGHRS and CDR2 YFSETQ. The germline V and J ends were trimmed by 0 bases and 3 bases, with 11 bases remaining between them. This CDR3 is built from 15 residues. With respect to this clone: Its antigen is as yet unknown.

General study results and limits: Donors were largely white British and mainly female; clonal diversity was possibly underestimated.

Clones were sequenced by immunoSEQ multiplex PCR, and TCRdb holds only the in-frame ones, with some missing. The data show about 59,000 clones, nearly 90% seen once. Source: peripheral blood, taken 28 days after the second AZD1222 dose. The rearrangement links TRBV5-1 to TRBJ2-3, with D perhaps matching TRBD2 (5 bases). This clonotype was obtained from an adult who received the AZD1222 COVID-19 vaccine. CDR3 residues: CASSLAGVRTDTQYF. The CDR3 nucleotides are TGCGCCAGCAGCTTGGCCGGGGTTAGAACAGATACGCAGTATTTT. Supplemented by reference TRBV5-1 and TRBJ2-3, the full variable domain reads KAGVTQTPRYLIKTRGQQVTLSCSPISGHRSVSWYQQTPGQGLQFLFEYFSETQRNKGNFPGRFSGRQFSNSRSEMNVSTLELGDSALYLCASSLAGVRTDTQYFGPGTRLTVL.